The present entry profiles one T cell receptor beta chain with its context. The antigen is undetermined. The table came from immunoSEQ multiplex PCR; TCRdb's copy has only in-frame clones and leaves some out. The data contain roughly 120,000 clones, over 75% of them seen just once; the ten biggest clones take up under 1.5%. The V and J ends lost 3 bases and 6 bases respectively, with 8 bases between them. CDR3 length equals 13 residues. Germline V gives CDR1 SEHNR, CDR2 FQNEAQ (reference sequence). This specimen comes from a study of cytomegalovirus exposure and HLA in healthy donors. Study-wide background: A subsequent analysis stated that the roughly 120 validation repertoires were run on the same platform as the roughly 620 first-cohort repertoires. The study's findings and limits: The tendency of first-cohort TCR clusters to co-occur in the 120 or so validation repertoires was identified by a subsequent analysis. Among TCR beta chains, those listed as cytomegalovirus-associated numbered roughly 150.

The rearrangement joins TRBV7-9 to TRBJ2-2; D not certain. This receptor was taken from a woman in her twenties or thirties in good health and CMV-seropositive. The sample comprised PBMCs. In DNA, the CDR3 is TGTGCCAGCAGCTTCGGTCGGGCCGGGGAGCTGTTTTTT. The encoded protein is CASSFGRAGELFF.